This is a list of T cell receptor beta chains from one sample in a study of human T cells and chemical hapten exposure. Each CDR3 protein is one row after TCRdb ran MiXCR on the RACE reads. The table records roughly 50,000 distinct CDR3 sequences, roughly 9.5% of them present only once. Sequenced here: whole blood, sampled in connection with sensitization to the hapten diphenylcyclopropenone (DPC). The receptors here all came from a woman in her 40s with alopecia areata. Some clones in this sample may be carry-over from other donors' samples. CDR3s include the opening cysteine and the closing phenylalanine or tryptophan.

>TRBV12-3/TRBV12-4
CASSARHITGELFF
>TRBV28
CASSFGAGRTDTQYF
>TRBV7-2
CASSLRWDQPQHF
>TRBV20-1
CSAGGTEVTDTQYF
>TRBV7-2
CASTSNSGGSTDTQYF
>TRBV12-3/TRBV12-4
CASSWRQGDEQYF
>TRBV5-5
CASSPQGDTQYF
>TRBV4-1
CASSPTGVGQFF
>TRBV12-3/TRBV12-4
CASSLELGSNTGELFF
>TRBV20-1
CSAGGRAKHSGANVLTF
>TRBV29-1
CSVERSDTQYF
>TRBV2
CANIILAGGTYEQYF
>TRBV7-6
CASSLPGMGLPDTQYF
>TRBV18
CASSTPQGGVAKNIQYF
>TRBV27
CASSFAGPNSYEQYF
>TRBV4-1
CASSQVNAFTDTQYF
>TRBV28
CASRRRQGSYEQYF
>TRBV15
CATGGPLPSSYNEQFF
>TRBV6-1
CASSESWGQETQYF
>TRBV7-6
CASSPRAEDEQFF
>TRBV7-9
CASSFAERTDTQYF
>TRBV2
CASRLGLAGGPWDTQYF
>TRBV7-9
CATRNKLWGGEDTQYF
>TRBV5-1
CASSFFTSGVPGNEQFF
>TRBV20-1
CSAHSGTSGASSYEQYF
>TRBV24-1
CATSDLSINQPQHF
>TRBV29-1
CSVGTDGNTEAFF
>TRBV2
CASSGQGASTDTQYF
>TRBV11-3
CASSSTGYEQYF
>TRBV7-8
CASSLDGGAGGPTTQYF
>TRBV7-2
CASSLFENTEAFF
>TRBV2
CASNGGSHGYTF
>TRBV7-9
CASSLPRVTRGNEKLFF
>TRBV6-6
CASSYGRVINQPQHF
>TRBV11-1
CASRPDSSYNEQFF
>TRBV4-1
CASSPWRGATDTQYF
>TRBV14
CASSQDSGSSYNEQFF
>TRBV7-8
CASSLVGVTEAFF
>TRBV5-6
CASGPFSGGRSYEQYF
>TRBV5-6
CASTRSVRETQYF
>TRBV4-3
CASSLGTVAGSYEQYF
>TRBV11-2
CASSLTRAYEQYF
>TRBV6-5
CASSSKNRGFMNTEAFF
>TRBV4-1
CASSQRIKTGTDTQYF
>TRBV6-5
CASSYSRDRQYEQYF
>TRBV7-3
CASSDINLVGGYNEQFF
>TRBV4-1
CASSEGTEAFF
>TRBV29-1
CSVDSGTEAFF
>TRBV28
CASSYLGGQRETQYF
>TRBV2
CASSEGWTQYF
>TRBV5-1
CASRRGQQNTEAFF
>TRBV20-1
CSAREVRDTEAFF
>TRBV2
CASSPSGRTDTQYF
>TRBV18
CASSPLTTGAEAFF
>TRBV29-1
CSVSGNNEQFF
>TRBV12-3/TRBV12-4
CASSLSGTEAFF
>TRBV5-1
CASSFVGVNTEAFF
>TRBV6-2/TRBV6-3
CASSYSGPGHTAFYGYTF